The 17 T cell receptor beta chains given below trace back to one sample, sequenced in a study of glioma-infiltrating T cells after dendritic cell vaccination. Sequencing used immunoSEQ multiplex PCR; TCRdb keeps in-frame clones, though not all of them. This sample has roughly 100,000 clones; around 81% occur once, and the top ten carry more than 10%. The sample here was blood, taken before dendritic cell vaccination. Every receptor here comes from a human donor with glioblastoma.

This clone appeared once. This rearrangement joins TRBV29-1 to TRBJ2-1; perhaps TRBD1 as D (5 bases). V was pared by 6 bases and J by 2 bases, with 8 bases between. The CDR3 is 12 amino acids. Germline CDR1 is SQVTM and CDR2 is ANQGSEA. The CDR3 region has the DNA TGCAGCGTAGACAGAGCCTACAATGAGCAGTTCTTC. Its protein is CSVDRAYNEQFF.

This clone appeared a few times. This chain connects TRBV5-4 to TRBJ2-1; D remains unclear. Trimming pared 4 bases from V and 0 bases from J, leaving 14 bases between. The germline CDR1 and CDR2 sequences are SGHNT and YYREEE (reference sequence). This CDR3 is built from 16 residues. The CDR3, as DNA: TGTGCCAGCAGCGCCGTGCGGCAGAGCTCCTACAATGAGCAGTTCTTC. Translating it yields CASSAVRQSSYNEQFF.

This clone was picked up one time. The chain combines TRBV7-8 with TRBJ1-5; D is unresolved. The germline V and J ends were trimmed by 9 bases and 2 bases, with 14 bases remaining between them. Germline assignment: CDR1 SGHVS and CDR2 FQNEAQ. The CDR3 contains 14 residues. CDR3 nucleotide sequence: TGTGCCAGTGCGGGGAGAGGTGGCAATCAGCCCCAGCATTTT. Its protein is CASAGRGGNQPQHF.

This clone was seen repeatedly, ten times or more. The chain joins TRBV4-3 to TRBJ1-1; D is unresolved. Trimming took off 4 bases at V and 5 bases at J, with 17 bases between the two ends. CDR3 length: 15 residues. CDR1 is LGHNA, CDR2 YSLEER, per germline. CDR3 protein: CASSLHHEEGTEAFF. In DNA, the CDR3 is TGCGCCAGCAGCCTGCACCACGAGGAGGGAACTGAAGCTTTCTTT.

V and J are TRBV6-5 and TRBJ1-2; unclear D gene. The length of the CDR3 is 13 residues. Deletions cut 7 bases from V and 5 bases from J, with 14 bases between. Per germline, CDR1 MNHEY and CDR2 SVGAGI. The CDR3 bases are TGTGCCAGCACCCGCGCCGGAGGGTATGGCTACACCTTC. Its translation is CASTRAGGYGYTF.

V gene TRBV13 combines with J gene TRBJ2-7, with 9 bases aligning to TRBD1. V was clipped by 0 bases and J by 2 bases; unmatched bases: 5. The germline CDR1 and CDR2 sequences are PRHDT and FYEKMQ (reference sequence). The CDR3 runs 16 residues. CDR3 sequence: CASSLGPTGGAYEQYF. DNA of the CDR3: TGTGCCAGCAGCTTAGGCCCGACAGGGGGAGCCTACGAGCAGTACTTC.

CDR3 in amino acids: CASSLEWGQGAQFF. CDR3 nucleotide sequence: TGCGCCAGCAGCTTGGAGTGGGGACAGGGGGCGCAGTTCTTC. The chain employs TRBV5-1 and TRBJ2-1; 12 bases match TRBD1. V was clipped by 0 bases and J by 12 bases; unmatched bases: 4. The germline V gene encodes CDR1 SGHRS and CDR2 YFSETQ. The CDR3 covers 14 residues.

This chain connects TRBV6-6 to TRBJ1-5; weak D call: TRBD1 (5 bases). Germline CDR1 and CDR2: MNHNY and SVGAGI (reference sequence). There are 14 residues in the CDR3. Trimming left V 3 bases short and J 1 base short, with 7 bases between. The CDR3 sequence is CASSYGGSNQPQHF. In DNA, the CDR3 is TGTGCCAGCAGTTATGGGGGGAGCAATCAGCCCCAGCATTTT.

The chain recombines TRBV2 with TRBJ1-2, with D maybe TRBD1 (5 bases). CDR3 size: 15 residues. Looked up from germline, CDR1 is SNHLY and CDR2 is FYNNEI. V gave up 8 bases and J gave up 8 bases, with 24 bases separating them. The CDR3 loop reads CASGVSYAGGDGYTF. CDR3 sequence (DNA): TGTGCCAGCGGAGTGAGTTACGCGGGAGGGGACGGCTACACCTTC.

The chain carries TRBV7-6 and TRBJ2-3; D unclear. Germline V gene lookup returns CDR1 SGHVS and CDR2 FNYEAQ. There are 16 residues in the CDR3. Trimming cost V 1 base and J 2 bases, with 13 bases left between them. The CDR3 bases are TGTGCCAGCAGCTTAGAATCCCGCGGATCCACAGATACGCAGTATTTT. This codes for CASSLESRGSTDTQYF. The whole variable domain, filled in from reference TRBV7-6 and TRBJ2-3, reads GAGVSQSPRYKVTKRGQDVALRCDPISGHVSLYWYRQALGQGPEFLTYFNYEAQQDKSGLPNDRFSAERPEGSISTLTIQRTEQRDSAMYRCASSLESRGSTDTQYFGPGTRLTVL.

V usage is TRBV27 and J usage is TRBJ2-7; no definite D call. Germline CDR1 MNHEY, CDR2 SMNVEV (reference sequence). Trimming removed 1 base at V and 2 bases at J, with 15 bases between. The CDR3 length is 16 residues. The CDR3 DNA follows: TGTGCCAGCAGTTTATTGGCACAGCCTCCTCCCTACGAGCAGTACTTC. Translated: CASSLLAQPPPYEQYF.

The chain recombines TRBV5-1 with TRBJ1-1; a possible D gene is TRBD1 (5 bases). The CDR3 covers 14 residues. CDR1 SGHRS and CDR2 YFSETQ come from the germline V gene. Trimming removed 6 bases from V and 0 bases from J, with 12 bases in between. In nucleotides, the CDR3 is TGCGCCAGCACCGCCAGGGAAATGAACACTGAAGCTTTCTTT. Encoded protein: CASTAREMNTEAFF.

This clone has only one observation. The V gene is TRBV6-5, the J gene TRBJ1-1, with unresolved D. The CDR3 has 13 amino acids. Germline-derived CDR1 and CDR2 are MNHEY and SVGAGI. Trimming cost V 2 bases and J 10 bases, with 14 bases left between them. CDR3 bases: TGTGCCAGCAGTTACGACCTCTTTGGAGCAGCTTTCTTT. Protein: CASSYDLFGAAFF.

The J gene is TRBJ2-3, the V gene TRBV5-8; 10 nucleotides agree with TRBD1. J lost 3 bases, V lost 4 bases, and 5 bases had no gene match. This CDR3 has 15 amino acids. The V gene's germline CDR1 is SGHTS and CDR2 YDEGEE. In nucleotides, the CDR3 is TGTGCCAGCAGCCCAGACAGGGGGCGAACAGATACGCAGTATTTT. Amino acid sequence: CASSPDRGRTDTQYF.

The rearrangement joins TRBV2 to TRBJ2-1; 8 bases are a match to TRBD1. The V segment lost 6 bases and the J segment 7 bases; nucleotides outside the gene matches: 8. Germline V gene sequence: CDR1 SNHLY, CDR2 FYNNEI. This CDR3 region has 14 residues. The CDR3 nucleotides are TGTGCCAGCAGACCGGGACAGGCTTGGAATGAGCAGTTCTTC. Its protein product is CASRPGQAWNEQFF.

The chain is built from TRBV6-1 and TRBJ2-7, with 8 bases matching TRBD1. CDR3 size: 15 residues. Trimming at V came to 3 bases and at J to 4 bases, leaving 8 bases not matched to a gene. CDR1 and CDR2 (germline): MNHNS, SASEGT. CDR3 bases: TGTGCCAGCAGTGAGTCAGGGGGCGAGTGGTACGAGCAGTACTTC. Encoded protein: CASSESGGEWYEQYF.

This clone was seen only once. The chain joins TRBV5-1 to TRBJ1-3; 7 bases are shared with TRBD1. Per germline, CDR1 SGHRS and CDR2 YFSETQ. The trim removed 5 bases at V and 1 base at J, leaving 9 bases unmatched. The CDR3 is made up of 16 amino acids. For the CDR3, the DNA is TGCGCCAGCAGTTCAACAGGGGATCCGTCTGGAAACACCATATATTTT. Translating gives CASSSTGDPSGNTIYF.